The text below deals with one T cell receptor beta chain. Data came from immunoSEQ multiplex PCR; TCRdb stores just in-frame clones and leaves some out. The sample includes about 59,000 clones, around four fifths of them seen just once. The data were taken from a study of blood T cell repertoires in COVID-19. Germline V CDR1 and CDR2: SGHRS, YFSETQ. The CDR3 has 15 amino acids. Germline trimming cut 4 bases from V and 6 bases from J; bases unmatched to any gene: 8. The chain uses TRBV5-1 and TRBJ2-1; 9 bases are a match to TRBD1. The source material was peripheral blood. This sequence originates from a woman in her forties or fifties with active or convalescent COVID-19. The CDR3 DNA reads as TGCGCCAGCAGCGTACGGGACAGGGAGGCCAATGAGCAGTTCTTC. Translating gives CASSVRDREANEQFF.